This TCR beta chain derives from a study of shared clonotypes between healthy human individuals. In the study overall: Per donor, CD8 memory used one plate, CD8 naive used two, CD4 memory used three and CD4 naive used three.

Findings and caveats of the study: Rarefaction exposed incomplete sorted-subset sequencing despite large depth.

This clone was observed a few times. The antigen is unknown. The authors divided CD4+ cells into CD45RA+ naive and CD45RA-negative memory subsets. Germline-derived CDR1 and CDR2 are SGHDT and YYEEEE. V lost 0 bases to trimming and J lost 1 base, with 14 bases between them. This CDR3 is 16 amino acids long. The authors distributed each subset's genomic DNA evenly over several immunoSEQ plates. Here immunoSEQ multiplex PCR was the method, and the copy in TCRdb shows in-frame clones only, minus some. The profile shows 2 million to 2.5 million clones, 85% to 95% of them singletons. The TCR was taken from a man between 18 and 29 years old in good health. The sequenced sample consisted of naive CD4+ T cells sorted from blood. The subset is: CD45RA+ positively selected. The chain uses TRBV5-6 and TRBJ2-7; the D is unclear. The CDR3 DNA reads TGTGCCAGCAGCTTGGACTCAAGCTTCTCTTCCTACGAGCAGTACTTC. This translates into CASSLDSSFSSYEQYF.